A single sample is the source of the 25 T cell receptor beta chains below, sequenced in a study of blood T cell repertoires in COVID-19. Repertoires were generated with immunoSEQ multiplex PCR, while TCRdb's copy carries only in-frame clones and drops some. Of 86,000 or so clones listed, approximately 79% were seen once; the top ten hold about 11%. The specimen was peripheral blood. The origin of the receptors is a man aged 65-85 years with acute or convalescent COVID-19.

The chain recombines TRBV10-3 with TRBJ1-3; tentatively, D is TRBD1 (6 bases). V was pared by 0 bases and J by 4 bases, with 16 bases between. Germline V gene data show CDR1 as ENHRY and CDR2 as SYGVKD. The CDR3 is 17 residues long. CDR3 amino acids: CAISESSRGARGNTIYF. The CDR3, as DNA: TGTGCCATCAGTGAGTCCTCCCGGGGGGCGCGGGGAAACACCATATATTTT.

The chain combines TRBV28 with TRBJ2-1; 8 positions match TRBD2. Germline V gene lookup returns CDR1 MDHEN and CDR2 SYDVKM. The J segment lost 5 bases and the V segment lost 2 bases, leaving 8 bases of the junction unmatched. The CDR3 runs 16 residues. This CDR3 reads CASSLPNGGGNNEQFF. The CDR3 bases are TGTGCCAGCAGTTTACCCAACGGCGGGGGGAACAATGAGCAGTTCTTC.

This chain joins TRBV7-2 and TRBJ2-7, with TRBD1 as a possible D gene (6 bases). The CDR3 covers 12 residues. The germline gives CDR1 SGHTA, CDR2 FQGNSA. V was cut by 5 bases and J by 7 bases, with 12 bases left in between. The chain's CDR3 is CASSRFQGEQYV. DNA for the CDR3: TGTGCCAGCAGCCGTTTCCAGGGGGAGCAGTACGTC.

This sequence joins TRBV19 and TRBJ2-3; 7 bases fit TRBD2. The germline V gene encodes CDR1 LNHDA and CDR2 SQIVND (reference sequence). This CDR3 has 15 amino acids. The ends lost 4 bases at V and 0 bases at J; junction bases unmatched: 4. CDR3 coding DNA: TGTGCCAGTAGTAGGCTAGCGGCTAGCACAGATACGCAGTATTTT. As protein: CASSRLAASTDTQYF.

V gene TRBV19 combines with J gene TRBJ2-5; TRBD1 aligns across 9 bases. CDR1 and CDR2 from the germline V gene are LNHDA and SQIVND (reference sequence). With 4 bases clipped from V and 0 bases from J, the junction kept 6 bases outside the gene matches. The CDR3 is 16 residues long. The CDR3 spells CASSRAGQGYQETQYF. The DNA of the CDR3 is TGTGCCAGTAGTAGAGCGGGACAGGGTTACCAAGAGACCCAGTACTTC.

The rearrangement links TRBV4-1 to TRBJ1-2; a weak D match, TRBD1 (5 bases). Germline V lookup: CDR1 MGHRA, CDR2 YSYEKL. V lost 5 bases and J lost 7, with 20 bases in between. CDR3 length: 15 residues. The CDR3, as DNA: TGCGCCAGCAGCAGACTCGGGGGGACTGAAGGTGGCTACACCTTC. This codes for CASSRLGGTEGGYTF.

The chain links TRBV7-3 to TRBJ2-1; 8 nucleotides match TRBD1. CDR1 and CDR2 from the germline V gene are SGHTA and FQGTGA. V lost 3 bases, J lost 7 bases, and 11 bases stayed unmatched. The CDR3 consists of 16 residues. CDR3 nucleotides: TGTGCCAGCAGCTTCCATGGACAGGGTTTTCTGAATGAGCAGTTCTTC. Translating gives CASSFHGQGFLNEQFF.

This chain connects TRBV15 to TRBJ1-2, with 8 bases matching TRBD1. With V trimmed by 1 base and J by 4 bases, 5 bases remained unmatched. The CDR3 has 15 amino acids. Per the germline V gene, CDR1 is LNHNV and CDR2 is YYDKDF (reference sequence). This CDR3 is CATSRGPGGAYGYTF. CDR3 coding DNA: TGTGCCACCAGCAGAGGTCCAGGGGGCGCCTATGGCTACACCTTC.

The CDR3 here is CASSLTGTDYGYTF. The CDR3, as DNA: TGTGCCAGCAGCCTTACAGGGACGGACTATGGCTACACCTTC. The chain joins TRBV7-2 to TRBJ1-2; the D gene is possibly TRBD1 (6 bases). The CDR3 contains 14 residues. Germline V lookup: CDR1 SGHTA, CDR2 FQGNSA. Deletions cut 5 bases from V and 3 bases from J, with 13 bases between.

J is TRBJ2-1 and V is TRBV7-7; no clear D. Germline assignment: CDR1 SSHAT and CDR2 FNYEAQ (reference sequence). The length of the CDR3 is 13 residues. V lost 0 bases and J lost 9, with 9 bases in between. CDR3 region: CASSLARGGEQFF. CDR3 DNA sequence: TGTGCCAGCAGCTTAGCGCGTGGTGGTGAGCAGTTCTTC.

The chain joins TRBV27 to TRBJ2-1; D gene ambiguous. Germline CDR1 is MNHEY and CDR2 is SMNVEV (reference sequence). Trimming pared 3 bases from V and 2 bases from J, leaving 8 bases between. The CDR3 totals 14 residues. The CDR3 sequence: CASSLIGAYNEQFF. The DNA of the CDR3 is TGTGCCAGCAGTTTGATAGGAGCCTACAATGAGCAGTTCTTC.

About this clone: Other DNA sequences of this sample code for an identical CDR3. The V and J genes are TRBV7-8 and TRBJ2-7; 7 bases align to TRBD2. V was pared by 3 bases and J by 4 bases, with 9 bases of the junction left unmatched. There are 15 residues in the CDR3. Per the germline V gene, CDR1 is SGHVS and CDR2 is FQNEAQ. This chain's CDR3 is CASSLGGGGQYEQYF. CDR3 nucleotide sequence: TGTGCCAGCAGCTTGGGGGGGGGAGGGCAATACGAGCAGTACTTC.

CDR3 nucleotides: TGTGCCAGTAGTACCCGGACAGGGGGCGGATCAGAGACCCAGTACTTC. Residues: CASSTRTGGGSETQYF. The chain employs TRBV19 and TRBJ2-5; 11 positions agree with TRBD1. Germline-derived CDR1 and CDR2 are LNHDA and SQIVND (reference sequence). The CDR3 runs 16 residues. V dropped 4 bases and J dropped 4; count of bases not matched to a gene: 8.

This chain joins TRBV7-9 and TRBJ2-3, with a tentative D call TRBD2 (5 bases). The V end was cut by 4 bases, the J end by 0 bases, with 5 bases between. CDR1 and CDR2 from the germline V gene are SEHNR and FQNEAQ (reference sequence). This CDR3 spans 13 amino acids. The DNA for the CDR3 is TGTGCCAGCAGCTCGGGGAGCACAGATACGCAGTATTTT. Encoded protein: CASSSGSTDTQYF.

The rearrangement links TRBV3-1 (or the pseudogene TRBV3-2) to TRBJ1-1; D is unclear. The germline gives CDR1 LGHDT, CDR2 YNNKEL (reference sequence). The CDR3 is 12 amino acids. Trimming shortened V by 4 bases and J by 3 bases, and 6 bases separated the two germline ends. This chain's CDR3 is CASSPQDTEAFF. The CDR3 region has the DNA TGTGCCAGCAGCCCGCAGGACACTGAAGCTTTCTTT.

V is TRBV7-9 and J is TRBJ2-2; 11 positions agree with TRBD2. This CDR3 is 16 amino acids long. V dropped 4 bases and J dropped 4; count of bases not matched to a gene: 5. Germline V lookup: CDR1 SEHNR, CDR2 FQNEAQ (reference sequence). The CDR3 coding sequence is TGTGCCAGCAGCTCTAGACTAGCGGGGTTCACCGGGGAGCTGTTTTTT. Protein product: CASSSRLAGFTGELFF.

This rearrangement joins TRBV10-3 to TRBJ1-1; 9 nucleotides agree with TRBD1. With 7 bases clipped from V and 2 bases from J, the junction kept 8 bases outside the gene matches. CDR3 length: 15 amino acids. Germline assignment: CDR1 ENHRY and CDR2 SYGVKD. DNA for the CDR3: TGTGCCATCACCCCGGACAGGGGCGAAAACACTGAAGCTTTCTTT. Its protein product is CAITPDRGENTEAFF.

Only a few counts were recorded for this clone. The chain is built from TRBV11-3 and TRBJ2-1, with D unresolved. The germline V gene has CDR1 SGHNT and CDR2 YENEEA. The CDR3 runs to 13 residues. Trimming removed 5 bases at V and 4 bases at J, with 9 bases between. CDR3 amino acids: CASSVDGYNEQFF. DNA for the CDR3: TGTGCCAGCAGCGTCGACGGGTACAATGAGCAGTTCTTC.

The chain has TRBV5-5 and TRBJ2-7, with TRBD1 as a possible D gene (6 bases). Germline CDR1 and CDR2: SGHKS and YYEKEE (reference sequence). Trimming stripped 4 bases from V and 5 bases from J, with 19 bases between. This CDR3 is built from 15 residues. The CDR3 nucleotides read TGTGCCAGCAGCCCCTCGCCAACAGGGATCCACGAGCAGTACGTC. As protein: CASSPSPTGIHEQYV.

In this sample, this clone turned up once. The CDR3 sequence is CASEYDGGLYNEQFF. As DNA, the CDR3 is TGTGCCAGCGAGTATGACGGGGGTCTTTACAATGAGCAGTTCTTC. The V and J genes are TRBV7-9 and TRBJ2-1; D might be TRBD2 (6 bases). This CDR3 region has 15 residues. The germline V and J ends were trimmed by 8 bases and 4 bases, with 18 bases remaining between them. Germline V gene data show CDR1 as SEHNR and CDR2 as FQNEAQ (reference sequence).

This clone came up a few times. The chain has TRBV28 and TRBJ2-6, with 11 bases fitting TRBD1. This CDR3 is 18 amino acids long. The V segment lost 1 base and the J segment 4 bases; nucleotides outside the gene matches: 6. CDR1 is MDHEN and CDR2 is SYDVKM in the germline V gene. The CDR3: CASSLFGQGASGANVLTF. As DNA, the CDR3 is TGTGCCAGCAGTTTATTCGGACAGGGGGCTTCGGGGGCCAACGTCCTGACTTTC.

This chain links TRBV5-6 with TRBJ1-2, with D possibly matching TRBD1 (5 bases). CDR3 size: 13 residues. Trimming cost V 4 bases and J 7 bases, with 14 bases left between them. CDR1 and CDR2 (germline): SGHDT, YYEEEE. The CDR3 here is CASSRDPGGGYTF. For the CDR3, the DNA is TGTGCCAGCAGCCGGGACCCGGGGGGTGGCTACACCTTC. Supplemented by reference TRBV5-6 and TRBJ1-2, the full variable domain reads DAGVTQSPTHLIKTRGQQVTLRCSPKSGHDTVSWYQQALGQGPQFIFQYYEEEERQRGNFPDRFSGHQFPNYSSELNVNALLLGDSALYLCASSRDPGGGYTFGSGTRLTVV.

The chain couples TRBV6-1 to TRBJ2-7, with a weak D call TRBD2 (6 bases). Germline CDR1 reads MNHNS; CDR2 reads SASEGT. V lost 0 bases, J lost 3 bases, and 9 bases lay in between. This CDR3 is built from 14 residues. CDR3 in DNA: TGTGCCAGCAGTGAAGCGCGGGACGGCTACGAGCAGTACGTC. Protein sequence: CASSEARDGYEQYV.

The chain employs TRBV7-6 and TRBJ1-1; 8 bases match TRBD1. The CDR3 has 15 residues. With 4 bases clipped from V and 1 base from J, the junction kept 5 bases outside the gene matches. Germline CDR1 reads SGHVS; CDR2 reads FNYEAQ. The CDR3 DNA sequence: TGTGCCAGCAGCTACGGGACAGGATGGAACACTGAAGCTTTCTTT. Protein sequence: CASSYGTGWNTEAFF.

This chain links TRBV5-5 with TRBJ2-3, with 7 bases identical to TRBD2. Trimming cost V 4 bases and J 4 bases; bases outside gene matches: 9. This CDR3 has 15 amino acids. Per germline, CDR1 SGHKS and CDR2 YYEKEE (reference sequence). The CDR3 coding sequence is TGTGCCAGCAGCCAGTGGGGTGGGAGGGCAGATACGCAGTATTTT. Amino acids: CASSQWGGRADTQYF.